This T cell receptor beta chain came from a study of blood T cell repertoires in COVID-19. Background on the study: COVID-19 samples collected from the United States, Italy and Spain covered acute and convalescent phases. PBMCs, B-cell-depleted T cells, or T cells provided the cDNA or gDNA that made up the material.

V lost 0 bases to trimming and J lost 1 base, with 9 bases between them. This CDR3 is 15 amino acids long. Looked up from germline, CDR1 is MNHNY and CDR2 is SVGAGI (reference sequence). Original methodology: Scientists estimated how many nucleated cells there were by amplifying reference gene primers. Data came from immunoSEQ multiplex PCR; TCRdb stores just in-frame clones and leaves some out. The DNA was the basis for D and trimming; V, J and clone size are from that table. The repertoire holds over 250,000 clones, with 85% to 90% as singletons. Material: peripheral blood. The source of this sequence is a woman aged 40 to 50 who had recovered from COVID-19. The gene calls are TRBV6-6 and TRBJ2-5; a possible D gene is TRBD1 (6 bases). The CDR3, as DNA: TGTGCCAGCAGTTACTCTACAGGGATCCAAGAGACCCAGTACTTC. Translated: CASSYSTGIQETQYF.